Presented here are 24 T cell receptor beta chains from one specimen sequenced in a study of blood T cell repertoires in COVID-19. Clones were read by immunoSEQ multiplex PCR, and TCRdb kept only the in-frame ones, dropping some. The sample shows fewer than 250,000 clones, 76% of them seen only once. What was sequenced was PBMCs or T cells enriched from blood (not recorded which). These receptors were obtained from a woman aged 45-60 years with acute COVID-19.

The chain is built from TRBV5-1 and TRBJ1-1; 7 bases fit TRBD1. CDR3 length equals 15 residues. Looked up from germline, CDR1 is SGHRS and CDR2 is YFSETQ. J was trimmed by 1 base and V by 3 bases; bases with no gene match: 6. The CDR3 coding sequence is TGCGCCAGCAGCTCACGCCGGGACAGGAACACTGAAGCTTTCTTT. It translates to CASSSRRDRNTEAFF.

The chain has TRBV7-9 and TRBJ1-2; TRBD1 agrees at 7 bases. CDR1 and CDR2 from the germline V gene are SEHNR and FQNEAQ (reference sequence). CDR3 length: 15 amino acids. V lost 6 bases, J lost 6 bases, and 13 bases stayed unmatched. In DNA, the CDR3 is TGTGCCAGCAGACCACCAGGACAGGTCCACAATGGCTACACCTTC. It encodes CASRPPGQVHNGYTF.

The rearrangement joins TRBV7-9 to TRBJ2-5; possible D gene TRBD1, 5 bases. V was pared by 0 bases and J by 5 bases, with 16 bases between. The CDR3 is made up of 16 amino acids. In germline, CDR1 is SEHNR, CDR2 FQNEAQ (reference sequence). The DNA for the CDR3 is TGTGCCAGCAGCTTAGCGTATCTGGCCCCAGGGGAGACCCAGTACTTC. Amino acid sequence: CASSLAYLAPGETQYF.

A few counts support this clone. The rearrangement joins TRBV27 to TRBJ1-2; TRBD1 aligns across 10 bases. The CDR3 is 15 amino acids. Germline CDR1 MNHEY, CDR2 SMNVEV (reference sequence). J lost 9 bases, V lost 6 bases, and 13 bases had no gene match. The CDR3 DNA reads as TGTGCCAGCAGCCCCAACCCTGACAGGGGGCTACGCTACACCTTC. This encodes CASSPNPDRGLRYTF.

This chain uses TRBV7-2 with TRBJ2-1; weak D call: TRBD2 (6 bases). V gave up 2 bases and J gave up 1 base, with 9 bases separating them. Germline assignment: CDR1 SGHTA and CDR2 FQGNSA. There are 15 residues in the CDR3. This chain's CDR3 is CASSLRGDSYNEQFF. CDR3 in DNA: TGTGCCAGCAGCTTACGCGGGGATTCCTACAATGAGCAGTTCTTC. The complete variable domain, with remaining parts taken from reference TRBV7-2 and TRBJ2-1, reads GAGVSQSPSNKVTEKGKDVELRCDPISGHTALYWYRQSLGQGLEFLIYFQGNSAPDKSGLPSDRFSAERTGGSVSTLTIQRTQQEDSAVYLCASSLRGDSYNEQFFGPGTRLTVL.

V and J are TRBV11-3 and TRBJ1-1; TRBD1 agrees at 7 bases. The germline V gene encodes CDR1 SGHNT and CDR2 YENEEA. Trimming removed 5 bases from V and 11 bases from J; junction bases left unmatched: 8. The CDR3 loop spans 12 amino acids. The CDR3 bases are TGTGCCAGCAGCCTGGGGACAGACGCCGCTTTCTTT. Translating gives CASSLGTDAAFF.

CDR3 nucleotide sequence: TGTGCCAGCAGCTTAGCGGACTCCGGGGGAATGGCCGGGGAGCTGTTTTTT. This sequence encodes CASSLADSGGMAGELFF. The chain uses TRBV7-6 and TRBJ2-2; D perhaps matches TRBD2 (6 bases). This CDR3 has 17 residues. The ends were cut back, 0 bases at V and 6 bases at J, with 17 bases in the middle. Germline V gives CDR1 SGHVS, CDR2 FNYEAQ.

The chain recombines TRBV18 with TRBJ1-4, with 10 nucleotides matching TRBD1. This CDR3 is 15 amino acids long. Germline CDR1 and CDR2: KGHSH and LQKENI. The V segment lost 6 bases and the J segment 6 bases; nucleotides outside the gene matches: 7. This CDR3 is CASSPIGTGDEKLFF. For the CDR3, the DNA is TGTGCCAGCTCGCCAATCGGGACAGGGGATGAAAAACTGTTTTTT.

The rearrangement uses TRBV6-2 or TRBV6-3 and TRBJ2-3; 7 positions match TRBD1. CDR1 and CDR2 (germline): MNHEY, SVGEGT. V was clipped by 6 bases and J by 0 bases; unmatched bases: 15. The CDR3 totals 18 residues. This CDR3 is CASRPTGEPSPSTDTQYF. The CDR3, as DNA: TGTGCCAGCAGGCCTACAGGGGAGCCGTCCCCTAGCACAGATACGCAGTATTTT.

V and J are TRBV7-2 and TRBJ1-2; tentative D call: TRBD1 (5 bases). Trimming stripped 1 base from V and 0 bases from J, with 9 bases between. CDR3 size: 15 residues. Germline CDR1 is SGHTA and CDR2 is FQGNSA. The CDR3 bases are TGTGCCAGCAGCTTAGGATCGGGGGCTAACTATGGCTACACCTTC. Translated: CASSLGSGANYGYTF.

The chain uses TRBV20-1 and TRBJ1-5; 9 nucleotides match TRBD1. CDR3 length equals 15 residues. The germline V gene has CDR1 DFQATT and CDR2 SNEGSKA (reference sequence). Trimming took 3 bases from V and 3 from J; bases not matched to a gene: 6. The CDR3 sequence is CSASPGTGFNQPQHF. The CDR3 DNA sequence: TGCAGTGCTAGTCCGGGGACAGGGTTCAATCAGCCCCAGCATTTT.

The chain uses TRBV7-8 and TRBJ1-1; 10 bases align to TRBD1. This CDR3 spans 14 amino acids. V was clipped by 5 bases and J by 4 bases; unmatched bases: 4. Germline CDR1 SGHVS, CDR2 FQNEAQ. CDR3 sequence: CASSTGTGVTEAFF. The CDR3 DNA reads TGTGCCAGCAGCACGGGGACAGGGGTCACTGAAGCTTTCTTT.

Comments on this clone: Within the sample, other DNA sequences also encode this same CDR3. The J gene is TRBJ2-5, the V gene TRBV2, with TRBD1 matching over 8 bases. Trimming at V came to 5 bases and at J to 5 bases, leaving 4 bases not matched to a gene. From germline, CDR1 is SNHLY and CDR2 FYNNEI. The length of the CDR3 is 13 residues. DNA for the CDR3: TGTGCCAGCAGTCCGGACAGGGTGGAGACCCAGTACTTC. Protein sequence: CASSPDRVETQYF.

The table lists this clone with a few counts. J is TRBJ1-1 and V is TRBV5-1; possible D gene TRBD1, 6 bases. The V and J ends lost 0 bases and 11 bases respectively, with 20 bases between them. The V gene's germline CDR1 is SGHRS and CDR2 YFSETQ. This CDR3 region has 15 residues. This CDR3 reads CASSLGGGPLGGAFF. The CDR3 coding sequence is TGCGCCAGCAGCTTGGGAGGGGGTCCCCTCGGCGGCGCTTTCTTT.

There are a few counts of this clone. The chain joins TRBV30 to TRBJ1-6; D gene unclear. Trimming took off 3 bases at V and 14 bases at J, with 14 bases between the two ends. Germline CDR1 GTSNPN, CDR2 SVGIG (reference sequence). CDR3 size: 12 residues. The DNA of the CDR3 is TGTGCCTGGAGCCCCACCGCGGCCGCCCTCCACTTT. Protein product: CAWSPTAAALHF. The whole variable domain, remainder taken from reference TRBV30 and TRBJ1-6, is SQTIHQWPATLVQPVGSPLSLECTVEGTSNPNLYWYRQAAGRGLQLLFYSVGIGQISSEVPQNLSASRPQDRQFILSSKKLLLSDSGFYLCAWSPTAAALHFGNGTRLTVT.

The chain links TRBV6-1 to TRBJ1-5; 8 positions agree with TRBD1. From germline, CDR1 is MNHNS and CDR2 SASEGT. The CDR3 is made up of 15 amino acids. V dropped 1 base and J dropped 7; count of bases not matched to a gene: 6. CDR3 coding DNA: TGTGCCAGCAGTGAAGGGGGACAGGTCCAGCAGCCCCAGCATTTT. This gives the protein CASSEGGQVQQPQHF.

This clone showed up just once. The chain employs TRBV10-3 and TRBJ2-3; 8 bases map to TRBD1. CDR3 size: 16 residues. Trimming cost V 6 bases and J 2 bases; bases outside gene matches: 10. Per germline, CDR1 ENHRY and CDR2 SYGVKD. The CDR3 here is CAIRRTGTGSTDTQYF. The CDR3, as DNA: TGTGCCATCAGGAGGACAGGGACGGGGTCCACAGATACGCAGTATTTT.

This sequence joins TRBV6-5 and TRBJ2-3; no clear D gene. The V gene lost 7 bases and the J gene lost 7 bases, with 9 bases spanning the gap. The CDR3 contains 11 residues. CDR1 MNHEY and CDR2 SVGAGI come from the germline V gene. Written as DNA, the CDR3 is TGTGCCAGCATAAACATTAATACGCAGTATTTT. Translated: CASININTQYF.

The rearrangement uses TRBV2 and TRBJ2-3; TRBD2 aligns across 8 bases. CDR3 length equals 13 residues. Unmatched junction bases numbered 4, after V lost 6 bases and J lost 5 bases. Germline V gene data show CDR1 as SNHLY and CDR2 as FYNNEI. The CDR3 is CASRARGEDTQYF. CDR3 coding DNA: TGTGCCAGCAGGGCGCGGGGGGAAGATACGCAGTATTTT.

J is TRBJ1-1 and V is TRBV7-9; the D gene is possibly TRBD1 (5 bases). V was cut by 4 bases and J by 5 bases, with 8 bases left in between. The length of the CDR3 is 12 residues. Germline assignment: CDR1 SEHNR and CDR2 FQNEAQ (reference sequence). The CDR3 protein is CASSSQGTEAFF. As DNA, the CDR3 is TGTGCCAGCAGCTCGCAGGGAACTGAAGCTTTCTTT.

This clone is a singleton in its sample. The gene calls are TRBV25-1 and TRBJ1-2; 7 nucleotides line up with TRBD1. Germline V gene data show CDR1 as MGHDK and CDR2 as SYGVNS. The CDR3 runs to 13 residues. V lost 6 bases and J lost 8; bases outside the gene matches: 9. The CDR3 DNA sequence: TGTGCCAGCAGCGATATGGGACAGAAAGGCTACACCTTC. Protein: CASSDMGQKGYTF.

This CDR3 is CASSSGGLADEKLFF. The CDR3 DNA is TGTGCCAGCAGCAGCGGGGGACTTGCGGATGAAAAACTGTTTTTT. This chain joins TRBV13 and TRBJ1-4; possible D gene TRBD1, 5 bases. Trimming took 5 bases from V and 6 from J, leaving 16 bases between them. Germline assignment: CDR1 PRHDT and CDR2 FYEKMQ (reference sequence). The CDR3 sequence is 15 residues long.

The chain couples TRBV28 to TRBJ2-5; D is unclear. The CDR3 extends over 12 amino acids. V was clipped by 6 bases and J by 2 bases, with 7 bases between them. Germline V gene sequence: CDR1 MDHEN, CDR2 SYDVKM. The CDR3 nucleotides read TGTGCCAGCAGACAGACACAAGAGACCCAGTACTTC. Translation gives CASRQTQETQYF.

The V and J genes are TRBV28 and TRBJ2-5; 9 bases match TRBD2. Germline V CDR1 and CDR2: MDHEN, SYDVKM. The CDR3 loop spans 15 amino acids. The V segment lost 6 bases and the J segment 4 bases; nucleotides outside the gene matches: 9. Here the CDR3 DNA reads TGTGCCAGCAGCAAAGGGCTAGCGGGGCGAGAGACCCAGTACTTC. It encodes CASSKGLAGRETQYF.